This entry describes one T cell receptor (beta chain). Its antigen remains unidentified. Germline loops: CDR1 MNHEY, CDR2 SVGAGI. CDR3 length: 11 amino acids. Generated by immunoSEQ multiplex PCR, the TCRdb table keeps only in-frame clones and is missing some. The top ten clones hold over 15% of a sample with some 140,000 clones, roughly nine tenths of them seen once. This entry belongs to a study of T cell responses to AZD1222 COVID-19 vaccine. Overall study findings and caveats: Spike-specific TCR breadth and depth were elevated following two AZD1222 doses. Reportedly, nearly half of unique spike TCRs recognized epitopes outside B.1.351/B.1.1.7 mutations.

This chain links TRBV6-5 with TRBJ1-2; TRBD1 aligns across 8 bases. The sequence derives from an adult in good health. The sample was peripheral blood, taken on day 0 of AZD1222 vaccination. CDR3 in amino acids: CAVGQAYGYTF. CDR3 nucleotides: TGTGCAGTGGGACAGGCATATGGCTACACCTTC.